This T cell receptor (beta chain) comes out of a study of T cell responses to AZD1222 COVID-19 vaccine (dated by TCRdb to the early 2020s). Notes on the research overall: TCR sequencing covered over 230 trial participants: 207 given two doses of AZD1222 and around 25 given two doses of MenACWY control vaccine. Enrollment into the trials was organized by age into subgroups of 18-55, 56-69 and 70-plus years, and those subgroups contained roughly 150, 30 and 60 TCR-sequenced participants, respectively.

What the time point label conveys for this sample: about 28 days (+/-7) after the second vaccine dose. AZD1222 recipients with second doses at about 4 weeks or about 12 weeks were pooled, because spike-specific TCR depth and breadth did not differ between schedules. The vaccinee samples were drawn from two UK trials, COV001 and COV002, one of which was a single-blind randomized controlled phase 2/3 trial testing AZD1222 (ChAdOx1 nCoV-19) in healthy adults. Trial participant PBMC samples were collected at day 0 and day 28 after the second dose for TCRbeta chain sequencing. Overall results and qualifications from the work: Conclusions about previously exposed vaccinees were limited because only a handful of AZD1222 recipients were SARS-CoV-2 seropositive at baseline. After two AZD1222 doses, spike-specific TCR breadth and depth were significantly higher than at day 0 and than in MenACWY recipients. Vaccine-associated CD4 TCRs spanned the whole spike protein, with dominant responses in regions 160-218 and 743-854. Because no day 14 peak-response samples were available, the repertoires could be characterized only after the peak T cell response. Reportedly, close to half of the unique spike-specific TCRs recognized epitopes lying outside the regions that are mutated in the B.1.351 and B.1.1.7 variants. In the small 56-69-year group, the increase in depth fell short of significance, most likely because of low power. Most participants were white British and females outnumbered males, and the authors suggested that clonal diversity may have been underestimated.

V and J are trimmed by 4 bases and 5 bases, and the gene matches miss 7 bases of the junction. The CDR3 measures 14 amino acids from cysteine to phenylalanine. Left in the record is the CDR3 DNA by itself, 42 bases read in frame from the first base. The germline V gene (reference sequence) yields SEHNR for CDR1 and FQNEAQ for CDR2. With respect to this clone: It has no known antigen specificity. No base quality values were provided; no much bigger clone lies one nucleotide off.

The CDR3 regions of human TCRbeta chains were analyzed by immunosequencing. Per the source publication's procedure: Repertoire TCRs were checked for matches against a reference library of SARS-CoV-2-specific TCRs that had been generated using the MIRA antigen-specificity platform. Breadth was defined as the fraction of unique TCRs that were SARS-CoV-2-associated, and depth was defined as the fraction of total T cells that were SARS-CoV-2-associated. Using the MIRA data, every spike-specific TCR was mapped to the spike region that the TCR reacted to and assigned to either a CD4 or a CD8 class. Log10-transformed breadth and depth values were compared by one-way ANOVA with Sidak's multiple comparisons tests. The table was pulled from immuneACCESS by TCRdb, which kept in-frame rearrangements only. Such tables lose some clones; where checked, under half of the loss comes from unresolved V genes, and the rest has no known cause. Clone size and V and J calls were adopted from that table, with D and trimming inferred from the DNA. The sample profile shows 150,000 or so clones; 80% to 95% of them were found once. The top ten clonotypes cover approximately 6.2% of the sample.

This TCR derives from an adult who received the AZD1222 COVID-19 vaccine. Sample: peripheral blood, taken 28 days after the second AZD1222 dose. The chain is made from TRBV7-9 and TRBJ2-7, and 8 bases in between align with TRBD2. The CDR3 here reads CASSSSRTSNEQYF. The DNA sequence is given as TGTGCCAGCAGCTCCTCCCGGACTAGCAACGAGCAGTACTTC.